The T cell receptor beta chain under discussion was sequenced for a study of regulatory T cells in long-lasting Graves disease (dated by TCRdb to 2020 to 2023). Notes on the research overall: In the newly diagnosed Graves' disease group, patients had been taking antithyroid drugs for less than 3 months. A total of about 33 samples underwent TCR sequencing, from around 13 patients with persistent Graves' disease and approximately 20 patients with newly diagnosed Graves' disease. This study used TCR sequencing and RNA sequencing of peripheral blood to compare persistent Graves' disease patients against newly diagnosed Graves' disease patients. The study was conducted in China and was registered as a clinical trial.

Receptors were amplified or captured by multiplex PCR. Instrument used: Illumina HiSeq 4000. To build TCR beta libraries, CDR3 regions were amplified by Arm-PCR using iRepertoire HTBI primers. Before sequencing, the PCR products went through gel purification. Turning to the authors' computational methods: Gene usage analysis of CDR3 amino acid clonotypes used the approximately 62 TRBV and about 14 TRBJ segments found across samples. COPE and FqMerger were used to merge the filtered high-quality paired reads into contigs. BLAST was used to align contigs to IMGT TRBV, TRBD and TRBJ reference genes, and CDR3 was defined according to IMGT. Any clonotype with a frequency above 0.1% was counted as a highly expanded clone. Repertoire diversity was measured by Shannon entropy, and V-J evenness by the Gini coefficient. A clonotype was considered public if more than one individual shared it. Using fastp trimming at Q25 and MiXCR clonotype assembly, TCRdb reanalyzed the public sequencing data and kept in-frame beta chains. Identical CDR3 protein sequences are pooled into one entry, listed with their most common genes and DNA. The V and J calls, along with clone size, are taken from TCRdb and not from the paper's own processing. Present in this sample are 440,000 or so distinct CDR3 sequences, more than 12% of which were seen just once. Around 17% of the sample lies in the top ten.

Summary of the overall study and its limitations: Patients with persistent disease shared more public clonotypes (around 3,000) than newly diagnosed patients did (around 980). Sequencing and analysis were restricted to the TCR beta chain. Lower TCR Shannon entropy and fewer highly expanded clones were observed in persistent Graves' disease patients than in newly diagnosed patients, which suggested clonal expansion. The authors noted that the small sample size was a limitation that may lower accuracy. Only peripheral blood was studied, because thyroid tissue, the primary lesion, was inaccessible.

Sample time point, as interpreted from the label and publication: newly diagnosed GD, antithyroid drugs for less than 3 months. For both TCR sequencing and RNA sequencing, RNA was extracted from PBMCs using TRIzol. Graves' disease was diagnosed according to American Thyroid Association guidelines. Recruitment of patients was carried out at an endocrinology department in Xi'an, China. From each patient, 7.5 to 10 milliliters of peripheral blood was collected into an EDTA anticoagulant tube. Ficoll Paque Plus density gradient separation was used to isolate PBMCs, and no additional T cell sorting was done. RNA quality was checked with an Agilent 2100 Bioanalyzer and agarose gel, and concentration with a NanoDrop 2000. This clonotype was seen ten or more times. Its cognate antigen has yet to be identified. Per-nucleotide qualities are absent, and no much larger clonotype sits a single base away. Separately, the same data were catalogued under a study of T cells in Graves' hyperthyroidism and ophthalmopathy. Taken from the second paper: Graves' hyperthyroidism was defined as stable when no progression to ophthalmopathy occurred over 18 months of follow-up. Hyperthyroidism patients were newly diagnosed, had a disease duration of under 2 months, and were aged 18 to 65 years. Any patient with an uncontrolled infection, another autoimmune disease, pregnancy or lactation was excluded. Clinical symptoms, serum thyroxine and TRAb, thyroid ultrasound, and orbital computed tomography formed the basis for the diagnoses. The first round of RT-PCR for the TCR CDR3 was performed with the HTBI primer set and the Qiagen OneStep RT-PCR kit. Most expanded thyroid clonotypes (frequency above 0.001) were also detected in blood, suggesting blood repertoires may reflect thyroid immune responses. A model built on a 13 V-J signature distinguished ophthalmopathy from stable hyperthyroidism, reaching 85% to 90% sensitivity and 81.08% specificity in cross-validation and 80%/75% in testing. In validation, progression to ophthalmopathy was predicted by the model with more than 65% sensitivity and 72% to 85% specificity, a median of about 6.4 months before onset. To identify TCR V-J signatures that set the groups apart, the researchers used a discovery cohort of more than 95 patients, made up of around 42 with Graves' ophthalmopathy and about 60 with stable Graves' hyperthyroidism. An independent validation cohort of around 19 hyperthyroidism patients and more than 15 patients who later progressed to ophthalmopathy tested prospective prediction of ophthalmopathy. The roughly 100 discovery patients were randomly divided into training and test sets at a 7:3 ratio. Thyroid tissue and blood T-cell repertoires from several Graves' hyperthyroidism patients were also compared in the study. After blood sampling, hyperthyroidism patients were treated with methimazole at a starting dose of 30 mg daily, and ophthalmopathy patients were treated with high-dose intravenous methylprednisolone. The libraries were constructed in a second round of multiplex PCR and then size-selected and purified. Libraries were sequenced paired-end with 100 bp reads on an Illumina HiSeq2000. Raw data were processed with SOAPnuke, discarding reads with adapters, uncalled bases, mean Phred below 15, or no exact constant-primer or identifier match. COPE v1.2.5 was used to merge the high-quality paired reads, and each unique nucleotide sequence was defined as a clonotype. Clonotypes were aligned to IMGT TRBV, TRBD and TRBJ reference segments using MiTCR v1.1. Analysis was restricted to V-J combinations with a frequency above 0.0001, which covered roughly 99% of repertoires. A TCS score was defined as the ratio between F50 (clonal expansion) and ExV (chaos), using BLOSUM62-based TCRdist between CDR3 peptides within each V-J. Welch's t-statistics and random forest reduced fewer than 550 V-J features to 10 to 15, which were used in a naive Bayes classifier (R e1071). Sample size was not statistically predetermined, and blinding of investigators to group allocation was not performed. The paper describes TCR Vbeta CDR3 sequencing of 120 to 150 peripheral blood samples, made up of around 41 ophthalmopathy patients, some 80 hyperthyroidism patients and roughly 17 progressor patients.

The receptor's source is a woman in her twenties or thirties with Graves disease. Donor details come from another sample of the same person, matched by shared clones. This specimen was peripheral blood mononuclear cells (PBMCs), taken at new diagnosis, from a patient treated with antithyroid drugs.

The nucleotides read TGTGCCAGCAGGCCGACAGGGTCCACCTACGAGCAGTACTTC. Its product reads: CASRPTGSTYEQYF. The chain employs TRBV2 and TRBJ2-7, with TRBD1 matching 7 junction bases. The germline V gene provides CDR1 SNHLY and CDR2 FYNNEI. V and J are trimmed by 6 bases and 2 bases, and the gene matches miss 7 bases of the junction. Measured from the cysteine to the phenylalanine, the CDR3 is 14 residues long. Kept here is only the CDR3 DNA, which spans 42 bases and is read in frame from base 1.